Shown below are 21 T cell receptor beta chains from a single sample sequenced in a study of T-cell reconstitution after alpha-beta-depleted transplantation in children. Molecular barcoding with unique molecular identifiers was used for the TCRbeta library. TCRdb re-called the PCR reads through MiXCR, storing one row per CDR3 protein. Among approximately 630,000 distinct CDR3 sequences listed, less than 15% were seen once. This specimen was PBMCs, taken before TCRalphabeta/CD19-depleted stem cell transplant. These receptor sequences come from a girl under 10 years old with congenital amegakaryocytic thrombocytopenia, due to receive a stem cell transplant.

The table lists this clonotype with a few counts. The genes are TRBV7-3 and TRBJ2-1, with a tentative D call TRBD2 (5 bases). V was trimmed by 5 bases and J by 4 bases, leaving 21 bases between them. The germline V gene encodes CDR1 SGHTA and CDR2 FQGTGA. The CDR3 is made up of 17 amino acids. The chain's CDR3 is CASSPRPRGNKYNEQFF. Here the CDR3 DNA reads TGTGCCAGCAGCCCTCGGCCCCGGGGAAATAAATACAATGAGCAGTTCTTC.

The CDR3: CSVVLAVGSDEQYF. CDR3 nucleotide sequence: TGCAGCGTTGTACTAGCAGTAGGATCTGACGAGCAGTACTTC. V usage is TRBV29-1 and J usage is TRBJ2-7; a weak D match, TRBD2 (6 bases). V lost 4 bases to trimming and J lost 5 bases, with 18 bases between them. Germline CDR1 and CDR2: SQVTM and ANQGSEA. The CDR3 totals 14 residues.

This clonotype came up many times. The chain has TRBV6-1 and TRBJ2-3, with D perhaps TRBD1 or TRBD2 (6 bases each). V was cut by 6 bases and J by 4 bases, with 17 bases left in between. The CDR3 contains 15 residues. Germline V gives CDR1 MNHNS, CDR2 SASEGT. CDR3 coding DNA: TGTGCCAGCAGGGGGGCCGGGAGAATCGCAGATACGCAGTATTTT. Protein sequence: CASRGAGRIADTQYF.

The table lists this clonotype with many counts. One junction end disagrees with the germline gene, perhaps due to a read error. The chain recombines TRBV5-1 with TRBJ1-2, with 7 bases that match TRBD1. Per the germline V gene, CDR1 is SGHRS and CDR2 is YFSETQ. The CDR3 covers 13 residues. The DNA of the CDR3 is TGTGCCAGCAGCCTACGGGACAGCTATGGCTACACCTTC. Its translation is CASSLRDSYGYTF.

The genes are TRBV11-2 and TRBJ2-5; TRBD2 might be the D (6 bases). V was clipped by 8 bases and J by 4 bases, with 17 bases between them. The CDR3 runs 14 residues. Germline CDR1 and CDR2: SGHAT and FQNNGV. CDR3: CASAVGRYIETQYF. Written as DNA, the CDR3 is TGTGCCAGCGCCGTAGGGAGGTACATAGAGACCCAGTACTTC.

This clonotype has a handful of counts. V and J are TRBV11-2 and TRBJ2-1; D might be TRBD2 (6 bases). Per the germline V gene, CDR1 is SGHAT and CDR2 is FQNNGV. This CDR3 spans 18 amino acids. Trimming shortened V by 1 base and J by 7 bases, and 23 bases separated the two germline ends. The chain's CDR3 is CASSLVALSAWGENEQFF. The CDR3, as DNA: TGTGCCAGCAGCTTAGTAGCCCTATCTGCGTGGGGGGAAAATGAGCAGTTCTTC.

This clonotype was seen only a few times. The CDR3 DNA reads TGCGCCAGCAGCGATCGGACTAGCGGTTACAATGAGCAGTTCTTC. It encodes CASSDRTSGYNEQFF. V usage is TRBV5-1 and J usage is TRBJ2-1; 10 bases map to TRBD2. CDR3 length: 15 amino acids. The J segment lost 4 bases and the V segment lost 4 bases, leaving 5 bases of the junction unmatched. Looked up from germline, CDR1 is SGHRS and CDR2 is YFSETQ.

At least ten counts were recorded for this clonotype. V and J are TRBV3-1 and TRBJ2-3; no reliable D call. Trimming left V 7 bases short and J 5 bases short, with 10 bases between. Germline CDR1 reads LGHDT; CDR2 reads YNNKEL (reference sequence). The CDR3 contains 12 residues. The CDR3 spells CASTIRGDTQYF. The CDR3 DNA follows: TGTGCCAGCACCATAAGAGGAGATACGCAGTATTTT.

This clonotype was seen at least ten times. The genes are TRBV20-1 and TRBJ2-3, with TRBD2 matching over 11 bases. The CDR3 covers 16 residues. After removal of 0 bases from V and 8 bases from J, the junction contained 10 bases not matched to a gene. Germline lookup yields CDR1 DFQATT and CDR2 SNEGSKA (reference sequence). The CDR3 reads CSARDLAGGGIVTQYF. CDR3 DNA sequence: TGCAGTGCTAGAGACCTAGCGGGAGGCGGGATCGTTACGCAGTATTTT.

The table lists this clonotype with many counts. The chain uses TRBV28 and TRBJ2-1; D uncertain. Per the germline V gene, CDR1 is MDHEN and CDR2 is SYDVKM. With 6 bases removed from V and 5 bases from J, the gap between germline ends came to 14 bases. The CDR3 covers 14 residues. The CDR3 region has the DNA TGTGCCAGCAGACGGCTGATGGTCAACAATGAGCAGTTCTTC. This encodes CASRRLMVNNEQFF.

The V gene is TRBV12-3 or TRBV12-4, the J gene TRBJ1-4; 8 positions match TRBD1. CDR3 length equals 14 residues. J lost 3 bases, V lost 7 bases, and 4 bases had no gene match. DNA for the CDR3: TGTGCCAGCACCCAGGGGGCGGCTAATGAAAAACTGTTTTTT. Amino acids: CASTQGAANEKLFF.

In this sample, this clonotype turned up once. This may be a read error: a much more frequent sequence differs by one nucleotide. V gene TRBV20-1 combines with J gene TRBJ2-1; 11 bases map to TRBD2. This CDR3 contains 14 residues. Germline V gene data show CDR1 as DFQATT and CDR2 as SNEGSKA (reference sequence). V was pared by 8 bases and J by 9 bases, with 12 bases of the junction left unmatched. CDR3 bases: TGCAGTACCAAGGGACTAGCGGATAGGGGTGAGCAGTTCTTC. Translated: CSTKGLADRGEQFF.

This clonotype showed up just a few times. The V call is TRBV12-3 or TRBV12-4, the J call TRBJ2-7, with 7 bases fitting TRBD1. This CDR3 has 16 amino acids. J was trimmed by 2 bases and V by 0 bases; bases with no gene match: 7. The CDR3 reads CASSLAGGQAAYEQYF. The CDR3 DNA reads TGTGCCAGCAGTTTAGCTGGCGGACAGGCTGCCTACGAGCAGTACTTC.

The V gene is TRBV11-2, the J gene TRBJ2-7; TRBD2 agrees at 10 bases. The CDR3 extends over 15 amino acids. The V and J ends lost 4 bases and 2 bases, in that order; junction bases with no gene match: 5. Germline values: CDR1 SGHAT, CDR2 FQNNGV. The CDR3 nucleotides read TGTGCCAGCAGCTCAGAACTAGCGGGAACCTACGAGCAGTACTTC. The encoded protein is CASSSELAGTYEQYF.

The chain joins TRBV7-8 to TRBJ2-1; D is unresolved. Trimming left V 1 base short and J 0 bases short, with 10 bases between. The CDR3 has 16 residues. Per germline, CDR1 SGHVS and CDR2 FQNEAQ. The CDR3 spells CASSLGQSASYNEQFF. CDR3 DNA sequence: TGTGCCAGCAGCTTAGGTCAGAGTGCCTCCTACAATGAGCAGTTCTTC.

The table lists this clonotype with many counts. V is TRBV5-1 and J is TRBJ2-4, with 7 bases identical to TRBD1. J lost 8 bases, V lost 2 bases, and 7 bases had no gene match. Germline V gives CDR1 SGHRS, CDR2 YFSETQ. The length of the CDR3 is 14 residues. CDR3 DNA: TGCGCCAGCAGCTTTCTGACTGACAGGGACATTCAGTACTTC. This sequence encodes CASSFLTDRDIQYF.

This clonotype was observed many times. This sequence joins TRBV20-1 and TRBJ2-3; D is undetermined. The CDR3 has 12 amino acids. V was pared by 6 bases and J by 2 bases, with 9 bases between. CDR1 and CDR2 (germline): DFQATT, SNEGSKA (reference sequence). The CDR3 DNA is TGCAGTGCCGAGCGCCTCACAGATACGCAGTATTTT. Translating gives CSAERLTDTQYF.

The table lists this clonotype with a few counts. The CDR3, as DNA: TGCAGTGCTAGACAATCCGGGACTAGTTTTGGGCTAGACGAGCAGTACTTC. The encoded protein is CSARQSGTSFGLDEQYF. V and J are TRBV20-1 and TRBJ2-7; 8 positions match TRBD2. V was pared by 2 bases and J by 5 bases, with 17 bases of the junction left unmatched. Germline V lookup: CDR1 DFQATT, CDR2 SNEGSKA (reference sequence). The CDR3 contains 17 residues.

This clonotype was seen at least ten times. The CDR3 protein is CSARGNRQAEETQYF. CDR3 sequence (DNA): TGCAGTGCTAGAGGGAATCGACAGGCCGAGGAGACCCAGTACTTC. The rearrangement links TRBV20-1 to TRBJ2-5, with D possibly TRBD1 on 6 matching bases. Germline CDR1 and CDR2: DFQATT and SNEGSKA (reference sequence). Trimming pared 1 base from V and 5 bases from J, leaving 17 bases between. The CDR3 is 15 residues long.

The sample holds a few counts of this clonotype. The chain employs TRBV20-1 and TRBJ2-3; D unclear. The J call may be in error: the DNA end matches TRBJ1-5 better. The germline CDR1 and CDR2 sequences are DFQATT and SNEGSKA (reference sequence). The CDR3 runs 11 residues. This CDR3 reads CSASVTDTQHF. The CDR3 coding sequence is TGCAGTGCTAGTGTCACAGATACGCAGCATTTT.

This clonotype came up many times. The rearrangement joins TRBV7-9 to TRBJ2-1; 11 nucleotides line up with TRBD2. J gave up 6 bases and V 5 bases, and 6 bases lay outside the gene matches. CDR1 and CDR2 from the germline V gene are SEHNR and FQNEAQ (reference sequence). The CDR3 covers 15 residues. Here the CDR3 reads CASSNLAGGANEQFF. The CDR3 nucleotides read TGTGCCAGCAGCAACCTAGCGGGAGGTGCCAATGAGCAGTTCTTC.